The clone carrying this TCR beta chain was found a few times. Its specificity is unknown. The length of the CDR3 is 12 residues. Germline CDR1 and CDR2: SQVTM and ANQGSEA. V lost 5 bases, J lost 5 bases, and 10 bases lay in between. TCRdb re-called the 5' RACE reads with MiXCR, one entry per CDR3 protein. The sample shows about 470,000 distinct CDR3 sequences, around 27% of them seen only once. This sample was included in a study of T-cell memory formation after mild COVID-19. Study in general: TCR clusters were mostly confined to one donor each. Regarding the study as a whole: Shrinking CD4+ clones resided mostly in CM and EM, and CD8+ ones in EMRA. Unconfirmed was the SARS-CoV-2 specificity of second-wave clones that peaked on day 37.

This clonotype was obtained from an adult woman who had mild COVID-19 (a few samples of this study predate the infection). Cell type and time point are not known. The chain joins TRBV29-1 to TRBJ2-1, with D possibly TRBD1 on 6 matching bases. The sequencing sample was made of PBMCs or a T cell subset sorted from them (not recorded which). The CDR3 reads CSVPGQNNEQFF. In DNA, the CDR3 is TGCAGCGTTCCGGGACAAAACAATGAGCAGTTCTTC.